This is a list of T cell receptor beta chains from one sample in a study of blood T cell repertoires in COVID-19. The table came from immunoSEQ multiplex PCR; TCRdb's copy has only in-frame clones and leaves some out. This table holds about 240,000 clones, roughly 90% found once. The sample consisted of peripheral blood. These receptors were obtained from a man between 60 and 75 years old who had recovered from COVID-19. Each CDR3 is given with its conserved first and last residue. D genes are given only for firm matches. Expanded clones get a size class; other rows say once, few or many, or leave the size out.

j_call | d_call | clone_size | v_call | cdr3_nt | cdr3_aa
TRBJ2-5 | - | - | TRBV28 | TGTGCCAGCAGTTTAGCAGGTATTCCGACCCAGTACTTC | CASSLAGIPTQYF
TRBJ2-3 | TRBD2 | - | TRBV6-5 | TGTGCCAGCAGTTTTGTAGCGGGGGGGCCTGGGGATACGCAGTATTTT | CASSFVAGGPGDTQYF
TRBJ1-4 | TRBD1 | - | TRBV24-1 | TGTGCCACCAGCGCAGGGGGCGCGAAACTGTTTTTT | CATSAGGAKLFF
TRBJ2-2 | TRBD2 | few | TRBV5-5 | TGTGCCAGCAGCCAATCCGCGGGGGGCGCGAACACCGGGGAGCTGTTTTTT | CASSQSAGGANTGELFF
TRBJ2-1 | TRBD2 | - | TRBV13 | TGTGCCAGCGGGACTAGCGGGGTATGGAGCTCCTACAATGAGCAGTTCTTC | CASGTSGVWSSYNEQFF
TRBJ2-5 | - | - | TRBV11-1 | TGTGCCAGCAGCCCGAGGGACACGCTTCAAGAGACCCAGTACTTC | CASSPRDTLQETQYF
TRBJ2-5 | - | - | TRBV7-2 | TGTGCCAGCAGCCTAGGGACTTGGGAAGAGACCCAGTACTTC | CASSLGTWEETQYF
TRBJ2-7 | - | - | TRBV27 | TGTGCCAGCAGTCGTATGACTTGGTACGAGCAGTACTTC | CASSRMTWYEQYF
TRBJ1-1 | TRBD1 | - | TRBV3-1/TRBV3-2 | TGTGCCAGCAGCCAAGGACAGGGGAACACTGAAGCTTTCTTT | CASSQGQGNTEAFF
TRBJ2-1 | TRBD2 | - | TRBV19 | TGTGCCAGTAGTATAGTTTTGGCGGGGGGAACCTACAATGAGCAGTTCTTC | CASSIVLAGGTYNEQFF
TRBJ2-2 | TRBD1 | - | TRBV7-2 | TGTGCCAGCAGCTCGGCGGTGGGGCAGGGGGCATACACCGGGGAGCTGTTTTTT | CASSSAVGQGAYTGELFF
TRBJ2-5 | TRBD1 | - | TRBV15 | TGTGCCACCAGCAGATGGCAGGGGGTCGAGACCCAGTACTTC | CATSRWQGVETQYF
TRBJ1-5 | - | - | TRBV2 | TGTGCCAGCAGATCCGGGGACACAAATCAGCCCCAGCATTTT | CASRSGDTNQPQHF
TRBJ2-3 | TRBD2 | - | TRBV3-1/TRBV3-2 | TGTGCCAGCAGCCGATCCTCTAGCGGGGGGTGGTATACGCAGTATTTT | CASSRSSSGGWYTQYF
TRBJ2-7 | - | - | TRBV5-1 | TGCGCCAGCAGCTTGGCCGGAGGCCTCCCGGGCGAGCAGTACTTC | CASSLAGGLPGEQYF
TRBJ1-1 | - | few | TRBV7-8 | TGTGCCAGCAGCCCCCGTCCGGGGACTGAAGCTTTCTTT | CASSPRPGTEAFF
TRBJ1-2 | - | - | TRBV5-5 | TGTGCCAGCAGCTTAGACACTAACTATGGCTACACCTTC | CASSLDTNYGYTF
TRBJ2-7 | - | once | TRBV6-5 | TGTGCCAGCAGCTTAAGATCGAGCTCCTACGAGCAGTACTTC | CASSLRSSSYEQYF
TRBJ1-2 | - | - | TRBV18 | TGTGCCAGCTCACGCGGAGGAGGGAACTATGGCTACACCTTC | CASSRGGGNYGYTF
TRBJ2-1 | TRBD1 | - | TRBV11-2 | TGTGCCAGCAGCCACGGGACAGGATTATTCTTC | CASSHGTGLFF
TRBJ2-3 | - | - | TRBV9 | TGTGCCAGCAGCGTAGAGGGGCTAGTGACAGATACGCAGTATTTT | CASSVEGLVTDTQYF
TRBJ2-1 | - | - | TRBV18 | TGTGCCAGCTCACAGAACAGGAATGAGCAGTTCTTC | CASSQNRNEQFF
TRBJ2-7 | TRBD2 | once | TRBV13 | TGTGCCAGCAGCTGGACTAGCGGGGGGAGCTCCTACGAGCAGTACTTC | CASSWTSGGSSYEQYF
TRBJ1-2 | - | - | TRBV19 | TGTGCCAGTAGTATAGGAGGAGGATGGGGCTACACCTTC | CASSIGGGWGYTF
TRBJ1-2 | - | - | TRBV29-1 | TGCAGCGTTTCAGGTGGCGGGGGGGATGGCTACACCTTC | CSVSGGGGDGYTF
TRBJ2-3 | - | - | TRBV6-5 | TGTGCCAGCAGTTACACCAGGGGTACCGCAGATACGCAGTATTTT | CASSYTRGTADTQYF
TRBJ2-1 | - | - | TRBV3-1/TRBV3-2 | TGTGCCAGCAGCCCAGCACTAGACGTGTCCTACAATGAGCAGTTCTTC | CASSPALDVSYNEQFF
TRBJ2-2 | TRBD1 | - | TRBV10-1 | TGCGCCAGCAGTAACAGGGGGCAAGAACACCGGGGAGCTGTTTTT | CASSNRGQEHRGAVF
TRBJ2-7 | TRBD2 | once | TRBV12-5 | TGTGCTAGTGGTCTGACGGGGGGGCGGGACGAGCAGTACTTC | CASGLTGGRDEQYF
TRBJ2-7 | - | - | TRBV14 | TGTGCCAGCCGCCCGTCCTACGAGCAGTACTTC | CASRPSYEQYF
TRBJ2-1 | TRBD2 | few | TRBV9 | TGTGCCAGCAGCGTAACTAGCGGTACCTACAATGAGCAGTTCTTC | CASSVTSGTYNEQFF
TRBJ1-2 | - | - | TRBV20-1 | TGCAGTGCTTTAGCTAACTATGGCTACACCTTC | CSALANYGYTF
TRBJ1-5 | - | - | TRBV3-1/TRBV3-2 | TGTGCCAGCAGCCACTCCGGGTTCTTTGGCAATCAGCCCCAGCATTTT | CASSHSGFFGNQPQHF
TRBJ2-1 | TRBD2 | - | TRBV5-1 | TGCGCCAGCAGCGGTGAGGGGTCTAGCGGGGGAGGTGAGCAGTTCTTC | CASSGEGSSGGGEQFF
TRBJ1-2 | TRBD1 | - | TRBV12-3/TRBV12-4 | TGTGCCAGCAATCCGGGACAGGGTAATGGCTACACCTTC | CASNPGQGNGYTF
TRBJ1-2 | TRBD1 | - | TRBV5-1 | TGCGCCAGCAGCTTGCCGGGACAGGGTTCTGGCTACACCTTC | CASSLPGQGSGYTF
TRBJ2-3 | - | - | TRBV10-3 | TGTGCCATCAGTGAGTATGCAGGGGACATCACAGATACGCAGTATTTT | CAISEYAGDITDTQYF
TRBJ1-1 | - | few | TRBV5-1 | TGCGCCAGCAGCTTGGCCGGACAGAACACTGAAGCTTTCTTT | CASSLAGQNTEAFF
TRBJ2-2 | - | - | TRBV9 | TGTGCCAGCAGCGTAGCCTCGAACACCGGGGAGCTGTTTTTT | CASSVASNTGELFF
TRBJ2-2 | TRBD1 | - | TRBV6-6 | TGTGCCAGCAAGACAGGGGGGGAGCTGTTTTTT | CASKTGGELFF
TRBJ1-1 | TRBD1 | - | TRBV5-6 | TGTGCCAGCAGCTGGACAGGGGTCACTGAAGCTTTCTTT | CASSWTGVTEAFF
TRBJ2-3 | TRBD1 | - | TRBV24-1 | TGTGCCACCAGTGATTTAGGGCAGGGGGCTTCGGATACGCAGTATTTT | CATSDLGQGASDTQYF
TRBJ2-7 | TRBD1 | - | TRBV4-2 | TGTGCCAGCAGCCAAGATAGACAGGGGGAAGTAGAATCCTACGAGCAGTACTTC | CASSQDRQGEVESYEQYF
TRBJ1-3 | - | - | TRBV9 | TGTGCCAGCAGCGTCAACTACAGGTCTTCGGTGGACGGAAACACCATATATTTT | CASSVNYRSSVDGNTIYF
TRBJ2-7 | TRBD2 | - | TRBV6-5 | TGTGCCAGCAGTCGTGGGACTAGTACCTCCTACGAGCAGTACTTC | CASSRGTSTSYEQYF
TRBJ1-1 | - | - | TRBV18 | TGTGCCAGCTCACCACCTACAGGGATACCTGAAGCTTTCTTT | CASSPPTGIPEAFF
TRBJ1-6 | - | - | TRBV7-9 | TGTGCCAGCAGCTCCGGGACACATAATTCACCCCTCCACTTT | CASSSGTHNSPLHF
TRBJ1-1 | - | - | TRBV2 | TGTGCCAGCAGTATGATAAGAGGGGGTGGCACTGAAGCTTTCTTT | CASSMIRGGGTEAFF
TRBJ1-1 | - | - | TRBV6-2/TRBV6-3 | TGTGCCAGCAGTTACTTGTGGCGGCTTAACACTGAAGCTTTCTTT | CASSYLWRLNTEAFF
TRBJ1-1 | - | few | TRBV30 | TGTGCCTGGAGTAGGAGAGTGTCTGAAGCTTTCTTT | CAWSRRVSEAFF
TRBJ2-2 | TRBD1 | once | TRBV24-1 | TGTGCCACCGCCACGGGACAGATCAACACCGGGGAGCTGTTTTTT | CATATGQINTGELFF
TRBJ2-7 | TRBD2 | few | TRBV3-1/TRBV3-2 | TGTGCCAGCAGCCGGACTAGCGGGGGGACCTACGAGCAGTACTTC | CASSRTSGGTYEQYF
TRBJ1-1 | - | - | TRBV6-6 | TGTGCCAGCGCGACAGATCCAAACACTGAAGCTTTCTTT | CASATDPNTEAFF
TRBJ1-2 | - | - | TRBV6-5 | TGTGCCAGCAGGGAGGGACCAATGGGGTCTGGCTACACCTTC | CASREGPMGSGYTF
TRBJ2-7 | TRBD1 | - | TRBV5-4 | TGTGCCAGCAGCCAGGACAGGGGAATCGAGCAGTACTTC | CASSQDRGIEQYF